This T cell receptor beta chain was found in a study of T cells expressing NK-cell markers. No DNA is given; TCRdb re-called the 5' RACE reads and lists each CDR3 protein once. In total, the table holds hundreds of thousands of distinct CDR3 sequences. In germline, CDR1 is SGHKS, CDR2 YYEKEE (reference sequence). This CDR3 is built from 12 residues. The chain is built from TRBV5-5 and TRBJ2-5. This TCR derives from a man between 18 and 35 years old in good health. The sample comprised blood T cells: a sorted CD56 or NKG2C T cell subset, CD4+ or CD8+ T cells, or bulk PBMC T cells (not recorded which). The CDR3 reads CASSLTEETQYF.